The rows below give T cell receptor beta chains drawn from one sample of a study of radiation and T cells in renal cell carcinoma. TCRdb's table, derived via immunoSEQ multiplex PCR, lists solely in-frame clones and lacks some. The sample shows around 13,000 clones, around 35% of them seen only once. Sequenced here: tumor tissue, sampled from a patient whose treatment included radiotherapy and nephrectomy. The source is a man in his sixties with renal cell carcinoma. Both conserved end residues are part of each CDR3. A D gene is named only where the DNA matches it firmly. Expanded clones are given a class, and other clones once, few, many or no size at all.

j_gene	v_gene	abundance	d_gene	CDR3aa	CDR3nt
TRBJ2-1	TRBV4-3	-	-	CASSQEFRGWEQFF	TGCGCCAGCAGCCAAGAGTTTCGGGGGTGGGAGCAGTTCTTC
TRBJ1-1	TRBV9	-	-	CASSQGSDTEAFF	TGTGCCAGCAGCCAGGGGAGTGATACTGAAGCTTTCTTT
TRBJ2-7	TRBV30	-	-	CAWSVGGGAYEQYF	TGTGCCTGGAGTGTAGGTGGCGGAGCCTACGAGCAGTACTTC
TRBJ2-7	TRBV10-3	-	TRBD2	CAIGQAGSYEQYF	TGTGCCATCGGTCAAGCGGGGTCCTACGAGCAGTACTTC
TRBJ2-7	TRBV4-3	-	TRBD1	CASSQARTGYEQYF	TGCGCCAGCAGCCAAGCCAGGACAGGGTACGAGCAGTACTTC
TRBJ2-5	TRBV29-1	few	TRBD2	CSVRLAGGIQETQYF	TGCAGCGTAAGACTAGCGGGGGGGATACAAGAGACCCAGTACTTC
TRBJ1-1	TRBV5-6	-	TRBD1	CASSLAGTAAEAFF	TGTGCCAGCAGCTTGGCTGGGACAGCCGCTGAAGCTTTCTTT
TRBJ1-2	TRBV25-1	-	-	CASSDYPGHYGYTF	TGTGCCAGCAGTGATTATCCCGGGCACTATGGCTACACCTTC
TRBJ1-2	TRBV30	many	-	CAYTKRGNYGYTF	TGTGCCTACACTAAGCGGGGGAACTATGGCTACACCTTC
TRBJ1-2	TRBV25-1	many	-	CASSGGMRTAYGYTF	TGTGCCAGCAGTGGGGGGATGCGGACAGCATATGGCTACACCTTC
TRBJ1-2	TRBV6-5	-	-	CASSYLGGYTF	TGTGCCAGCAGTTACCTGGGGGGCTACACCTTC
TRBJ1-2	TRBV30	-	-	CAWSPASRGYTF	TGTGCCTGGTCCCCAGCCTCTCGAGGCTACACCTTC
TRBJ1-6	TRBV5-1	-	TRBD1	CASRGRQGADSPLHF	TGCGCCAGCAGGGGGAGACAGGGGGCTGATTCACCCCTCCACTTT
TRBJ2-7	TRBV6-5	-	TRBD1	CASSYGNRGSEQYF	TGTGCCAGCAGTTATGGGAACAGGGGGTCCGAGCAGTACTTC
TRBJ2-2	TRBV6-1	few	-	CASSERMDTGELFF	TGTGCCAGCAGTGAACGGATGGACACCGGGGAGCTGTTTTTT
TRBJ1-2	TRBV9	medium-sized	TRBD1	CASSDRGTAGGYTF	TGTGCCAGCAGCGACCGGGGGACAGCCGGAGGCTACACCTTC
TRBJ1-1	TRBV4-3	few	-	CASSQDLVGRGYTEAFF	TGCGCCAGCAGCCAAGATTTAGTGGGCAGAGGGTACACTGAAGCTTTCTTT
TRBJ1-2	TRBV30	-	-	CAWSGNVYGYTF	TGTGCCTGGAGTGGGAACGTCTATGGCTACACCTTC
TRBJ2-2	TRBV27	few	-	CASSYGTNTGELFF	TGTGCCAGCAGTTACGGGACGAACACCGGGGAGCTGTTTTTT
TRBJ2-1	TRBV9	few	TRBD2	CASSLADEQFF	TGTGCCAGCTCCCTAGCGGATGAGCAGTTCTTC
TRBJ1-2	TRBV11-3	few	TRBD1	CASSHDRGGGYTF	TGTGCCAGCAGTCACGACAGGGGCGGTGGCTACACCTTC
TRBJ2-2	TRBV7-6	few	-	CASSLTAGTGELFF	TGTGCCAGCAGCTTAACGGCAGGGACCGGGGAGCTGTTTTTT
TRBJ2-6	TRBV6-4	-	-	CASSETAGANVLTF	TGTGCCAGCAGTGAGACAGCTGGGGCCAACGTCCTGACTTTC
TRBJ1-4	TRBV5-1	few	TRBD1	CASSLGQGGEKLFF	TGCGCCAGCAGCCTGGGACAGGGTGGTGAAAAACTGTTTTTT
TRBJ2-3	TRBV7-7	-	-	CASSLAGTFGDTQYF	TGTGCCAGCAGCTTAGCAGGGACTTTTGGAGATACGCAGTATTTT
TRBJ2-3	TRBV7-8	few	TRBD2	CASSPTRAGGTDTQYF	TGTGCCAGCAGCCCTACTCGGGCGGGGGGCACAGATACGCAGTATTTT
TRBJ2-2	TRBV30	-	-	CAWSGIGELFF	TGTGCCTGGAGTGGTATAGGGGAGCTGTTTTTT
TRBJ1-1	TRBV30	-	-	CAWSVSLADTEAFF	TGTGCCTGGAGTGTAAGTTTGGCGGACACTGAAGCTTTCTTT
TRBJ2-3	TRBV19	few	-	CASRAGLADTQYF	TGTGCCAGCCGGGCGGGGTTGGCAGATACGCAGTATTTT
TRBJ1-1	TRBV9	-	-	CASSPQGNTEAFF	TGTGCCAGCAGTCCTCAGGGGAACACTGAAGCTTTCTTT
TRBJ2-1	TRBV6-6	few	TRBD2	CASSISGSSYNEQFF	TGTGCCAGCAGCATTAGCGGGAGCTCCTACAATGAGCAGTTCTTC
TRBJ2-5	TRBV29-1	-	-	CSVVPGQQTFQETQYF	TGCAGCGTTGTCCCGGGACAACAAACCTTTCAAGAGACCCAGTACTTC
TRBJ2-7	TRBV18	medium-sized	-	CASSMDRAYSYEQYF	TGTGCCAGCTCAATGGACAGAGCTTACTCCTACGAGCAGTACTTC
TRBJ2-3	TRBV4-1	few	TRBD2	CASSQDGSGRTDTQYF	TGCGCCAGCAGCCAAGATGGTAGCGGGAGAACAGATACGCAGTATTTT
TRBJ1-5	TRBV2	-	-	CASSATEDNQPQHF	TGTGCCAGCAGTGCGACGGAGGACAATCAGCCCCAGCATTTT
TRBJ2-2	TRBV9	-	-	CASSPRTGRLSGPSTGELFF	TGTGCCAGCAGCCCCCGGACAGGACGCCTTAGCGGCCCGAGTACCGGGGAGCTGTTTTTT
TRBJ2-5	TRBV4-1	-	-	CASSENQETQYF	TGCGCCAGCTCCGAAAATCAAGAGACCCAGTACTTC
TRBJ1-1	TRBV5-1	-	-	CASSPSRGIGTEAFF	TGCGCCAGCAGCCCGAGCCGGGGGATAGGCACTGAAGCTTTCTTT
TRBJ1-1	TRBV6-5	once	-	CASSSLSVMNTEAFF	TGTGCCAGCAGTTCCCTAAGCGTTATGAACACTGAAGCTTTCTTT
TRBJ2-5	TRBV29-1	-	TRBD1	CSVEGGDRVETQYF	TGCAGCGTTGAGGGGGGGGACAGGGTAGAGACCCAGTACTTC
TRBJ2-1	TRBV15	-	-	CATSTFTGNEQFF	TGTGCCACCAGCACATTTACTGGAAATGAGCAGTTCTTC
TRBJ2-3	TRBV5-6	-	-	CASSSPQIWDTQYF	TGTGCCAGCAGCTCCCCCCAGATTTGGGATACGCAGTATTTT
TRBJ2-5	TRBV14	-	TRBD2	CASSLPTSGTQETQYF	TGTGCCAGCAGCTTACCGACTAGCGGAACACAAGAGACCCAGTACTTC
TRBJ2-5	TRBV5-1	-	-	CASSISGEWETQYF	TGCGCCAGCAGCATCTCAGGGGAATGGGAGACCCAGTACTTC
TRBJ1-1	TRBV15	-	-	CATSRAGQPYTEAFF	TGTGCCACCAGCAGAGCTGGACAACCCTACACTGAAGCTTTCTTT
TRBJ1-2	TRBV5-1	few	-	CASSYLRGGRDDGYTF	TGCGCCAGCAGTTACCTACGAGGGGGAAGAGACGATGGCTACACCTTC
TRBJ2-3	TRBV5-6	many	-	CASSLEGDLFPDTQYF	TGTGCCAGCAGCTTGGAAGGGGACCTCTTTCCAGATACGCAGTATTTT